This T cell receptor (beta chain) came from a study of T-cell memory formation after mild COVID-19. This clonotype was seen a few times. Germline V gene lookup returns CDR1 SEHNR and CDR2 FQNEAQ (reference sequence). The CDR3 is made up of 14 amino acids. The V gene lost 0 bases and the J gene lost 5 bases, with 10 bases spanning the gap. TCRdb ran MiXCR on the 5' RACE reads and lists one entry per CDR3 protein. The sample holds about 50,000 distinct CDR3 sequences; approximately 9% are singletons and the top ten take 12%. V and J are TRBV7-9 and TRBJ2-5, with D tentatively TRBD1 or TRBD2 (6 bases each). The TCR sequence derives from an adult woman who had mild COVID-19 (a few samples of this study predate the infection). Cell type and time point are not known. Material for sequencing was PBMCs or a T cell subset sorted from them (not recorded which). The CDR3: CASSLARGHETQYF. The CDR3, as DNA: TGTGCCAGCAGCTTAGCCCGGGGGCACGAGACCCAGTACTTC.